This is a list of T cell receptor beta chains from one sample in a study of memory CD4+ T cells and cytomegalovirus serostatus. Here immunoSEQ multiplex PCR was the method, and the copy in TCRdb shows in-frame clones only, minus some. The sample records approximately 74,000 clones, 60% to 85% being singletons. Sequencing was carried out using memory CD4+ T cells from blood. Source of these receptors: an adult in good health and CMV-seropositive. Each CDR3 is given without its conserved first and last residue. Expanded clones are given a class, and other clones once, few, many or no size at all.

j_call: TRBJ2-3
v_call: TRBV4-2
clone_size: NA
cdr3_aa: ASSQDQGRKVPDTQY

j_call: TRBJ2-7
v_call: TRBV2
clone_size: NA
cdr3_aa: ASKVAGGLYEQY

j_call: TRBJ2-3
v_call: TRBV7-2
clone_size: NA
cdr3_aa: ASSPGSTLQGSTDTQY

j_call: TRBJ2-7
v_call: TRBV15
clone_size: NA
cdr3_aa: ATSRDRTGNEQY

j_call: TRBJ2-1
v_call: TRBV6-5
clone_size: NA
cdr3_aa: ASSRTGASYNEQF

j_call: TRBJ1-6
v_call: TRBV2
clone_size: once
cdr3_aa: ASSTGNSPLH

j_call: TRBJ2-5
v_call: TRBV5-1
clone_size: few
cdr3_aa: ASSLQDQETQY

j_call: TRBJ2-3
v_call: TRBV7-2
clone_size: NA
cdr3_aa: ASSLVIGSAGRDTQY

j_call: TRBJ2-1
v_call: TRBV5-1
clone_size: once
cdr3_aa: ASSLVAGAHNEQF

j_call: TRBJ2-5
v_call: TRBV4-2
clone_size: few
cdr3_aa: ASSQDLTSGRGRGETQY

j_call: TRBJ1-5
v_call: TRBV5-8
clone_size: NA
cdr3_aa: ASSLGFGGNQPQH

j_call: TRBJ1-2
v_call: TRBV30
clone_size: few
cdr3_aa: AWSVQRAYGYT

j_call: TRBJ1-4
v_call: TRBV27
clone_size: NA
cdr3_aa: ASIKTRPATNEKLF

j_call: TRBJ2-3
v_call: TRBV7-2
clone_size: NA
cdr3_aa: ASSLSNADTQY

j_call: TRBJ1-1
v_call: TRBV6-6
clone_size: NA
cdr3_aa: ASSRTGTQAF

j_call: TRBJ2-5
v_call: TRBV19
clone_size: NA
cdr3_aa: ASSATWDLGETQY

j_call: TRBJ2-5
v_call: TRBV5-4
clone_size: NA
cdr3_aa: ASSWDRGAETQY

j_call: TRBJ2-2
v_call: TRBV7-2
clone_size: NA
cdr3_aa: ASSFGTGAGELF

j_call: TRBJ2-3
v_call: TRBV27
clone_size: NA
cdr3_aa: ASTGTSTDTQY

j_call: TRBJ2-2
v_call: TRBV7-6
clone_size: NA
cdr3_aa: ASSVGQGAFGELF

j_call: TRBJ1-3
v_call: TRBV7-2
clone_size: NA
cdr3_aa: ASSSTRRPGNTIY

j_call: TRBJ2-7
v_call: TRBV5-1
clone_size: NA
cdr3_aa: ASSKTNLPHEQY

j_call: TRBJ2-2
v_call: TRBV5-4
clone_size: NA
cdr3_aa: ASSSQGELF

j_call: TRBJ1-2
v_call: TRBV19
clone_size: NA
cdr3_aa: ASSVLGGRMSNYGYT

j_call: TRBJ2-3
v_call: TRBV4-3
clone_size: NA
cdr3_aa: ASSHTWLAGVSTDTQY

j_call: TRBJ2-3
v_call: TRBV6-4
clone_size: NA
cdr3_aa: ASGRSVTDTQY

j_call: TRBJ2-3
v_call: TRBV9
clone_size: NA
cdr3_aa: ASSVAGDTQY

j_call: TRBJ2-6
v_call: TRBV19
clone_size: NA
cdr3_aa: ASSTDSGANVLT

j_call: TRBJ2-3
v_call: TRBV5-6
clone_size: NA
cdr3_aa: ASSLAGAGTDTQY

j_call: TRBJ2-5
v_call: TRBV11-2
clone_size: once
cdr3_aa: ASSLREGETQY

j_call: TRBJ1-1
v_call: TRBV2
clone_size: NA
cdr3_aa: ASIGVISNTEAF

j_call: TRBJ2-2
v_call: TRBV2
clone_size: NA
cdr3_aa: ASSYRDSPTQGTGELF

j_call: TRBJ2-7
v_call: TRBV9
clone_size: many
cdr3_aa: ASSTRDRVNLYEQY

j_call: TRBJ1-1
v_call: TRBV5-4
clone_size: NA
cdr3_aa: ASSAINGRTEAF

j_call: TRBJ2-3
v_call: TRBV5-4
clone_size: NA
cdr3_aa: ASRSGRSTDTQY

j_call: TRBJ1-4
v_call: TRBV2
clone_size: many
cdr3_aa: ASTQGSGEKLF

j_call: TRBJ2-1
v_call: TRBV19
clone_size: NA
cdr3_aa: ASSPGNKLGGTYNEQF

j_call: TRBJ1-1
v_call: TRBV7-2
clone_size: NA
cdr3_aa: ASSFPGREAF

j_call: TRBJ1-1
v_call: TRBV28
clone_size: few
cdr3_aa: ASSLSRVSTEAF

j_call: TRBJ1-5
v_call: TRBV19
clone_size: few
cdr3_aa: ASEPAGVYQPQH

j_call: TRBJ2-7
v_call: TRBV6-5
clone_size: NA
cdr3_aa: ASSYSRSSYEQY

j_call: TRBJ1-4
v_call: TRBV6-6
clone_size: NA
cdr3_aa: ASSFSRQGNEKLF

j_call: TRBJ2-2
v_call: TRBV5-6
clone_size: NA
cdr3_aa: ASSHGLAGDKNTGELF

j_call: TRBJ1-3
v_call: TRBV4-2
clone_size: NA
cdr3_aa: ASSQDPGGNTIY